The entry below gives a single T cell receptor (beta chain) sequence along with its context. Its antigen is not known. This sample is part of a study of cytomegalovirus exposure and HLA in healthy donors. Whole-study results and caveats: Many donors shared some public TCRs, even though most TCR sequences were rare. Reported findings show TCR beta sequences accurately forecast HLA-A and HLA-B alleles in most subjects. Three chains linked to CMV were shown in vitro to be specific for CMV antigens.

J gave up 2 bases and V 6 bases, and 11 bases lay outside the gene matches. CDR3 length: 18 amino acids. The germline CDR1 and CDR2 sequences are KGHSY and FQNENV. The PCR contained 60 Vbeta and 13 Jbeta primers. Source study methods: Unique TCR beta chains totaled about 78 million in a later count, with around 11 million of them shared. Profiling relied on immunoSEQ multiplex PCR, and the TCRdb table lists in-frame clones only, not all of them. That table gives V, J and clone size, and the DNA gave D and trimming. The table includes under 110,000 clones, 65% to 80% detected once. The V gene is TRBV16, the J gene TRBJ1-5; 12 nucleotides line up with TRBD1. The source material was PBMCs. This receptor was taken from a man in his 60s in good health and CMV-seronegative. The CDR3 is CASRGRGQGALGNQPQHF. DNA of the CDR3: TGTGCCAGCAGAGGGAGGGGACAGGGGGCCCTTGGCAATCAGCCCCAGCATTTT.